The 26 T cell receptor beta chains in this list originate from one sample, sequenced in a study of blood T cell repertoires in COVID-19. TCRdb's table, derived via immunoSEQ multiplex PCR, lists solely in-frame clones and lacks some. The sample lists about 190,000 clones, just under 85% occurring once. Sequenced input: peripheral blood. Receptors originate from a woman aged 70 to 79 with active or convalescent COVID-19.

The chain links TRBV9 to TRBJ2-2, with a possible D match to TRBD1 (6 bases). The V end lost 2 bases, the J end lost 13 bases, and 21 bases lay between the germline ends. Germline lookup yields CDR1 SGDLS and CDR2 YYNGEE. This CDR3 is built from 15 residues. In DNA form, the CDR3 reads TGTGCCAGCAGCGTTCGACCAGGGGTTTCGAGTGGGCTGTTTTTT. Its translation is CASSVRPGVSSGLFF. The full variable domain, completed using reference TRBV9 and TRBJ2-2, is DSGVTQTPKHLITATGQRVTLRCSPRSGDLSVYWYQQSLDQGLQFLIQYYNGEERAKGNILERFSAQQFPDLHSELNLSSLELGDSALYFCASSVRPGVSSGLFFGEGSRLTVL.

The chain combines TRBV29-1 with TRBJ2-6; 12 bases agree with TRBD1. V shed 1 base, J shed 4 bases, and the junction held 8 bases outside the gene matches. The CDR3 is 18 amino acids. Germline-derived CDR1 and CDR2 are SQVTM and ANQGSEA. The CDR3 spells CSVEVLGQGAPGANVLTF. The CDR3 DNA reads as TGCAGCGTTGAAGTCTTGGGACAGGGGGCGCCCGGGGCCAACGTCCTGACTTTC.

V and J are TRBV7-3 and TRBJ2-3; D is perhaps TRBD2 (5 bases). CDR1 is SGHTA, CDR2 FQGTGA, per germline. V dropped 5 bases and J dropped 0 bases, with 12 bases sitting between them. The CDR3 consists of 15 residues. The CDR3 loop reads CASSPSRSSTDTQYF. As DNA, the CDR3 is TGTGCCAGCAGCCCTAGCAGGTCTAGCACAGATACGCAGTATTTT.

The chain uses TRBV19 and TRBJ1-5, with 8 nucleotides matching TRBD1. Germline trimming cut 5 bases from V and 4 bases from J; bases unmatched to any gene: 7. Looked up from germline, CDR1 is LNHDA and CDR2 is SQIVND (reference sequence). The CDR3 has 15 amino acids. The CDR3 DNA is TGTGCCAGTAGTCCGACAGGGGATCGGAATCAGCCCCAGCATTTT. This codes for CASSPTGDRNQPQHF.

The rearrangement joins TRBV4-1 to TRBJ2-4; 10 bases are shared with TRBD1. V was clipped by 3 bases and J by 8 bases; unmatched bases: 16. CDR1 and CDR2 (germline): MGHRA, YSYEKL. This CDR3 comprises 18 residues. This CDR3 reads CASSHRPSGTGVMDIQYF. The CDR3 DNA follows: TGCGCCAGCAGCCACAGACCCTCCGGGACAGGGGTAATGGACATTCAGTACTTC.

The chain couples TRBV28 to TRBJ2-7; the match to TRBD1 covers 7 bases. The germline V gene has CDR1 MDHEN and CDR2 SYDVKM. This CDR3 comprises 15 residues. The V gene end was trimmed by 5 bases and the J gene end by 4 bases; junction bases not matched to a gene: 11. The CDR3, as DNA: TGTGCCAGCAGTCCCCCAGGGGGAGAGCCTTACGAGCAGTACTTC. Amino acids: CASSPPGGEPYEQYF. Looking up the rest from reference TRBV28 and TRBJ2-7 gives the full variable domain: DVKVTQSSRYLVKRTGEKVFLECVQDMDHENMFWYRQDPGLGLRLIYFSYDVKMKEKGDIPEGYSVSREKKERFSLILESASTNQTSMYLCASSPPGGEPYEQYFGPGTRLTVT.

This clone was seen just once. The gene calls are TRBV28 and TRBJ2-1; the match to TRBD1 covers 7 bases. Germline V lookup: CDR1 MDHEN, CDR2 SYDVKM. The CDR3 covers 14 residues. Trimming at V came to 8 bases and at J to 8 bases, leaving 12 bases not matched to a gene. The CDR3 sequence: CASHGQALRDEQFF. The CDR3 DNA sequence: TGTGCCAGCCATGGACAGGCCCTAAGGGATGAGCAGTTCTTC.

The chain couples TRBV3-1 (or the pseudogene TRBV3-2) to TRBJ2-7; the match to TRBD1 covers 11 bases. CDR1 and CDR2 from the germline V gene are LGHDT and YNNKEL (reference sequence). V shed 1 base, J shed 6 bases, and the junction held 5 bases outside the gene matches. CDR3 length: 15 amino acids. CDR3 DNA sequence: TGTGCCAGCAGCCAAGTAAGGACAGGGGGCTCCGAGCAGTACTTC. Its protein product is CASSQVRTGGSEQYF.

The CDR3 is CASSPRANTGELFF. CDR3 DNA: TGTGCCAGCTCACCGAGAGCGAACACCGGGGAGCTGTTTTTT. This chain joins TRBV18 and TRBJ2-2; the D is unclear. The V gene lost 3 bases and the J gene lost 0 bases, with 5 bases spanning the gap. This CDR3 spans 14 amino acids. Per the germline V gene, CDR1 is KGHSH and CDR2 is LQKENI.

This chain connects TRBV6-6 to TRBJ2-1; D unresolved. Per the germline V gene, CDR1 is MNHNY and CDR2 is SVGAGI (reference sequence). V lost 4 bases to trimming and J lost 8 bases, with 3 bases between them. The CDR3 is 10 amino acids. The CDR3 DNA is TGTGCCAGCAGTTCATATGAGCAGTTCTTC. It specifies CASSSYEQFF.

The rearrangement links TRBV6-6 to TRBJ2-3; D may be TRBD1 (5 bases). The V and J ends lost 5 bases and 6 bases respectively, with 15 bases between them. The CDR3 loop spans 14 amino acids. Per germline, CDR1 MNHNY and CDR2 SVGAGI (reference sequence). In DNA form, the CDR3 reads TGTGCCAGCAGTCCACAGGTTGCTGGGGATACGCAGTATTTT. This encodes CASSPQVAGDTQYF.

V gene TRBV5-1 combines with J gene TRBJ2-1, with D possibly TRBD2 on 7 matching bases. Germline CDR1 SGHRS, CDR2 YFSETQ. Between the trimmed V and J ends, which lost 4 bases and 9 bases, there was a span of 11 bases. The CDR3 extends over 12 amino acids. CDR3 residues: CASSGGGGEQFF. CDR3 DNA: TGCGCCAGCAGCGGGGGAGGGGGTGAGCAGTTCTTC. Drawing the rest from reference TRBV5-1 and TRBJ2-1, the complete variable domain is KAGVTQTPRYLIKTRGQQVTLSCSPISGHRSVSWYQQTPGQGLQFLFEYFSETQRNKGNFPGRFSGRQFSNSRSEMNVSTLELGDSALYLCASSGGGGEQFFGPGTRLTVL.

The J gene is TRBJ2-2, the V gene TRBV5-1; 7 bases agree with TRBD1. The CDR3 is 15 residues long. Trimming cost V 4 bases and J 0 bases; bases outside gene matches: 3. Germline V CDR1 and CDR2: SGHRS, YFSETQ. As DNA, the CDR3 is TGCGCCAGCAGCCGGACAGGCTCGAACACCGGGGAGCTGTTTTTT. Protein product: CASSRTGSNTGELFF.

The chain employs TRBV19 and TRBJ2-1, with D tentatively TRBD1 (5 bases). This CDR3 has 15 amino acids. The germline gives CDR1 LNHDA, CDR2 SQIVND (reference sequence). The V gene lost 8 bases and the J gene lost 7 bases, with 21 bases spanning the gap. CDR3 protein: CASGAWGKDGNEQFF. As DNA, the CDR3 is TGTGCCAGTGGGGCCTGGGGAAAAGACGGTAATGAGCAGTTCTTC.

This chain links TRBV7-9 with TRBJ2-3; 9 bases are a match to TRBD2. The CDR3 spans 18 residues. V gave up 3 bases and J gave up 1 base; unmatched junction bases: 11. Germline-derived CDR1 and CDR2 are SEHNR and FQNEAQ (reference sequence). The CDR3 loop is CASSLAPIGGRGTDTQYF. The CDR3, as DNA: TGTGCCAGCAGCTTGGCTCCTATTGGCGGGAGGGGCACAGATACGCAGTATTTT.

CDR3 sequence reads: CASSPFEAPVPYEQYF. The CDR3, as DNA: TGCGCCAGCAGCCCTTTCGAGGCGCCGGTCCCCTACGAGCAGTACTTC. This sequence joins TRBV10-1 and TRBJ2-7; D ambiguous. Looked up from germline, CDR1 is WNHNN and CDR2 is SYGVQD (reference sequence). The germline V and J ends were trimmed by 6 bases and 2 bases, with 20 bases remaining between them. The CDR3 runs to 16 residues.

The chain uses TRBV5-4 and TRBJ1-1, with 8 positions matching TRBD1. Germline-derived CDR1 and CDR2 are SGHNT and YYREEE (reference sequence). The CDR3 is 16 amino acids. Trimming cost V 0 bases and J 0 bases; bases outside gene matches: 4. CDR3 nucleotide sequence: TGTGCCAGCAGCTTGGCCCCGACAGGGGTGAACACTGAAGCTTTCTTT. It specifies CASSLAPTGVNTEAFF.

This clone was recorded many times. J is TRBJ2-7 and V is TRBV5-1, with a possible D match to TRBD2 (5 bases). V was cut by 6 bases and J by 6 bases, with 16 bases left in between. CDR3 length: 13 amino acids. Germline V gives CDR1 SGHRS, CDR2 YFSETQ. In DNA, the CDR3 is TGCGCCAGCACCGGTGGAGGAGTCGGCGAGCAGTACTTC. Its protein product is CASTGGGVGEQYF.

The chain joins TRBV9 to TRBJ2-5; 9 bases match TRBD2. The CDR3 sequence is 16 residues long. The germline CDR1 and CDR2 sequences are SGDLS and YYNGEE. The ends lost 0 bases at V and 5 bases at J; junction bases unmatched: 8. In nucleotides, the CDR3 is TGTGCCAGCAGCGTAGCGGGAGCGGGAGGATTGGAGACCCAGTACTTC. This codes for CASSVAGAGGLETQYF.

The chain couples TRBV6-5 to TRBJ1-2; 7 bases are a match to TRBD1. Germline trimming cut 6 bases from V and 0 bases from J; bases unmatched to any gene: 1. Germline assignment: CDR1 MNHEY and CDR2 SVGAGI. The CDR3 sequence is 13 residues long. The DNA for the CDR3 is TGTGCCAGCAGGGGACAGTCTAACTATGGCTACACCTTC. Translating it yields CASRGQSNYGYTF.

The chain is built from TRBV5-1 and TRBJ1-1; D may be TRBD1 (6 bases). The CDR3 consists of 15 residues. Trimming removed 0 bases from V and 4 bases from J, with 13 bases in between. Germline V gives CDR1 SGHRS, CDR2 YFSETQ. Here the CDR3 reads CASSLERGASTEAFF. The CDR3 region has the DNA TGCGCCAGCAGCTTGGAACGGGGGGCAAGCACTGAAGCTTTCTTT.

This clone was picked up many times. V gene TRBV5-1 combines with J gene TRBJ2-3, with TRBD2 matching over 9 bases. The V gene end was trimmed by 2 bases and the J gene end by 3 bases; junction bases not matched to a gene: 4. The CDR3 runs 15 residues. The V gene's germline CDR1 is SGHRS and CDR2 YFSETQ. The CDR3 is CASSLPSGTTDTQYF. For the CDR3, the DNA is TGCGCCAGCAGCTTACCTAGCGGGACAACAGATACGCAGTATTTT.

CDR3 amino acids: CASSAVTGADTQYF. The CDR3 DNA follows: TGTGCCAGCAGCGCGGTAACAGGGGCAGATACGCAGTATTTT. The chain is built from TRBV5-4 and TRBJ2-3; 7 nucleotides align to TRBD1. The CDR3 sequence is 14 residues long. Germline V gene lookup returns CDR1 SGHNT and CDR2 YYREEE (reference sequence). V dropped 4 bases and J dropped 4; count of bases not matched to a gene: 6.

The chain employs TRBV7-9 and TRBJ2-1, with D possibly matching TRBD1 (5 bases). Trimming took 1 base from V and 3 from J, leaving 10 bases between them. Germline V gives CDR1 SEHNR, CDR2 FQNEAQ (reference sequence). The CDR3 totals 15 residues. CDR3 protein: CASSLERTYYNEQFF. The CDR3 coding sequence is TGTGCCAGCAGCTTAGAGAGGACATACTACAATGAGCAGTTCTTC. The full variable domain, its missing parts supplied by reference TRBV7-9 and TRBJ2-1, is DTGVSQNPRHKITKRGQNVTFRCDPISEHNRLYWYRQTLGQGPEFLTYFQNEAQLEKSRLLSDRFSAERPKGSFSTLEIQRTEQGDSAMYLCASSLERTYYNEQFFGPGTRLTVL.

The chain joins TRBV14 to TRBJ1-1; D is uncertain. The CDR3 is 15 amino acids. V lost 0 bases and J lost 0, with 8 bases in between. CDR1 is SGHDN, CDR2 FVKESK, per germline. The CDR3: CASSQDEGLNTEAFF. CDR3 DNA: TGTGCCAGCAGCCAAGATGAGGGATTGAACACTGAAGCTTTCTTT.

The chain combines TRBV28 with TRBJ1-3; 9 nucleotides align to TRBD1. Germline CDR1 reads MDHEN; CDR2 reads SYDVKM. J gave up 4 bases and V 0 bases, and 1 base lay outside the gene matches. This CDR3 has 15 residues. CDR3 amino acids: CASSLWGQGGNTIYF. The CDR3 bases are TGTGCCAGCAGTTTATGGGGACAGGGAGGAAACACCATATATTTT. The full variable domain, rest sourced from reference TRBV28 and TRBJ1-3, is DVKVTQSSRYLVKRTGEKVFLECVQDMDHENMFWYRQDPGLGLRLIYFSYDVKMKEKGDIPEGYSVSREKKERFSLILESASTNQTSMYLCASSLWGQGGNTIYFGEGSWLTVV.